This is a list of T cell receptor beta chains from one sample in a study of blood T cell repertoires in COVID-19. Using immunoSEQ multiplex PCR, the repertoire was profiled, and TCRdb retains in-frame clones only, with some absent. The repertoire includes tens of thousands of clones, around 82% of them detected once, and 5.2% sits in the top ten. Sequencing was performed on peripheral blood. The receptors were sampled from a human donor in a cohort sampled during active COVID-19. The CDR3 runs from the conserved cysteine through the conserved F or W. A D gene is named only where the DNA matches it firmly. Clone sizes are given selectively: once, few, many, or a class where the clone is expanded.

D gene	clone size	V gene	J gene	CDR3 protein	CDR3 DNA
NA	NA	TRBV18	TRBJ2-6	CASSPGTSGANVLTF	TGTGCCAGCTCGCCAGGGACTTCTGGGGCCAACGTCCTGACTTTC
NA	NA	TRBV7-8	TRBJ2-5	CASSLEAGQRQETQYF	TGTGCCAGCAGCTTAGAGGCGGGACAGAGGCAAGAGACCCAGTACTTC
TRBD2	NA	TRBV5-6	TRBJ2-7	CASSPGLAGKTYEQYF	TGTGCCAGCAGCCCGGGACTAGCGGGGAAAACCTACGAGCAGTACTTC
NA	NA	TRBV12-5	TRBJ2-2	CASGPGVGDTGELFF	TGTGCTAGTGGCCCCGGTGTAGGGGACACCGGGGAGCTGTTTTTT
NA	NA	TRBV6-5	TRBJ1-2	CASSYLAGHYGYTF	TGTGCCAGCAGTTACTTAGCCGGCCACTATGGCTACACCTTC
TRBD1	NA	TRBV18	TRBJ1-4	CASSPRGLREKLFF	TGTGCCAGCTCACCTAGGGGGCTAAGGGAAAAACTGTTTTTT
NA	NA	TRBV10-3	TRBJ2-1	CAISVSLAGANNEQFF	TGTGCCATCAGTGTTTCCCTCGCGGGGGCGAACAATGAGCAGTTCTTC
TRBD1	NA	TRBV6-5	TRBJ2-1	CASSSRTGVNEQFF	TGTGCCAGCAGTAGCCGGACAGGGGTCAATGAGCAGTTCTTC
TRBD1	NA	TRBV10-3	TRBJ1-5	CAISEGQVSTHNQPQHF	TGTGCCATCAGTGAGGGACAGGTCTCCACGCACAATCAGCCCCAGCATTTT
NA	once	TRBV24-1	TRBJ2-1	CATSDPGRNEQFF	TGTGCCACCAGTGACCCCGGTCGGAATGAGCAGTTCTTC
NA	NA	TRBV28	TRBJ1-5	CASSFRGLAQPQHF	TGTGCCAGCAGTTTTCGCGGGTTGGCTCAGCCCCAGCATTTT
TRBD1	NA	TRBV2	TRBJ2-3	CASSEPRQGSTDTQYF	TGTGCCAGCAGTGAGCCCCGACAGGGGAGCACAGATACGCAGTATTTT
NA	NA	TRBV19	TRBJ2-5	CASSIERRETQYF	TGTGCCAGTAGTATCGAGCGACGAGAGACCCAGTACTTC
TRBD2	NA	TRBV10-3	TRBJ2-3	CAINSGRRDTQYF	TGTGCCATCAATAGCGGGAGACGAGATACGCAGTATTTT
TRBD1	NA	TRBV29-1	TRBJ2-4	CSVSGTGLNIQYF	TGCAGCGTTTCAGGGACAGGGTTAAACATTCAGTACTTC
NA	NA	TRBV19	TRBJ2-7	CASSTLTKSYEQYF	TGTGCCAGTAGCACTTTAACCAAATCCTACGAGCAGTACTTC
NA	NA	TRBV24-1	TRBJ2-3	CATSDFSVTSTDTQYF	TGTGCCACCAGTGATTTTAGCGTAACTAGCACAGATACGCAGTATTTT
TRBD1	NA	TRBV5-1	TRBJ1-1	CASSFSLGTGRANTEAFF	TGCGCCAGCAGCTTTTCTCTCGGGACAGGGAGGGCGAACACTGAAGCTTTCTTT
NA	NA	TRBV7-9	TRBJ1-6	CASSLLMSFDSPLHF	TGTGCCAGCAGCTTACTAATGAGTTTTGATTCACCCCTCCACTTT
NA	NA	TRBV11-2	TRBJ1-4	CASSLTTYSNEKLFF	TGTGCCAGCAGTTTAACGACTTATAGTAATGAAAAACTGTTTTTT
TRBD1	NA	TRBV28	TRBJ1-1	CASSFSWGQARRF	TGTGCCAGCAGTTTCAGCTGGGGACAGGCCCGCCGCTTT